This T cell receptor (beta chain) stems from a study of identical twins. Notes on the study in general: Partly confounded zero-insertion analyses could result from invariant MAIT and iNKT cells.

The CDR3 spans 14 residues. The junction had 8 bases not matched to a gene; V was cut back by 5 bases and J by 4 bases. Germline V gene lookup returns CDR1 SGHTA and CDR2 FQGNSA. Regarding this clonotype: What it recognizes is unknown.

TCRdb reprocessed the 5' RACE reads via MiXCR and lists one record per CDR3 protein. Of around 230,000 distinct CDR3 sequences listed, 5.5% to 7.5% are singletons. These data were likewise used in another study, on T cells expressing NK-cell markers. Per that study: Sorted T-cell subsets CD3+CD56+NKG2C+, CD3+CD56+NKG2C- and CD3+CD56-NKG2C+ were TCR beta-sequenced.

The clonotype was recovered from a woman aged 18 to 35 in good health. The sequencing input was CD8+ T cells sorted from blood. The V gene is TRBV7-2, the J gene TRBJ2-7; 7 nucleotides match TRBD1. The CDR3 sequence: CASSRDSLGYEQYF. CDR3 bases: TGTGCCAGCAGCCGGGACAGCTTAGGGTACGAGCAGTACTTC.